Listed below are T cell receptor beta chains from one sample, sequenced in a study of T-cell reconstitution after alpha-beta-depleted transplantation in children. TCRdb passed the PCR reads through MiXCR, listing each CDR3 protein once. The sample has roughly 590,000 distinct CDR3 sequences; roughly 17% are singletons. The sample here was PBMCs from the stem cell graft donor, taken from the stem cell graft. The receptors shown here come from a human donor who donated a stem cell graft to a child with acute myeloid leukemia. Both conserved end residues are part of each CDR3. The D gene is left open where the match is weak. Clone sizes are given selectively: once, few, many, or a class where the clone is expanded.

size: many; V: TRBV5-1; J: TRBJ2-5; D: TRBD1; CDR3: CASSWMGQQETQYF; DNA: TGCGCCAGCAGCTGGATGGGACAGCAAGAGACCCAGTACTTC
size: few; V: TRBV6-1; J: TRBJ1-2; D: TRBD1; CDR3: CASRFTGEEYGYTF; DNA: TGTGCCAGCAGATTCACAGGGGAAGAATATGGCTACACCTTC
size: many; V: TRBV6-1; J: TRBJ1-6; D: -; CDR3: CASARGAQNSPLHF; DNA: TGTGCCAGTGCTCGAGGGGCCCAGAATTCACCCCTCCACTTT
size: -; V: TRBV11-3; J: TRBJ2-5; D: -; CDR3: CASSSRTDRTLEETQYF; DNA: TGTGCCAGCAGCTCAAGGACAGACCGAACACTTGAAGAGACCCAGTACTTC
size: many; V: TRBV10-3; J: TRBJ2-1; D: -; CDR3: CAISEFNDNEQFF; DNA: TGTGCCATCAGTGAGTTTAATGACAATGAGCAGTTCTTC
size: few; V: TRBV7-2; J: TRBJ1-5; D: TRBD1; CDR3: CASSFRDRGSNQPQHF; DNA: TGTGCCAGCAGCTTCCGGGACAGGGGAAGCAATCAGCCCCAGCATTTT
size: few; V: TRBV5-5; J: TRBJ2-3; D: -; CDR3: CASSLNLGARTDTQYF; DNA: TGTGCCAGCAGCCTCAATTTAGGGGCGAGGACAGATACGCAGTATTTT
size: many; V: TRBV29-1; J: TRBJ2-5; D: -; CDR3: CSVQVETQYF; DNA: TGCAGCGTTCAGGTGGAGACCCAGTACTTC
size: few; V: TRBV7-6; J: TRBJ2-1; D: TRBD2; CDR3: CASSIAPPGLAGESSYNEQFF; DNA: TGTGCCAGCAGCATTGCCCCCCCGGGACTAGCGGGGGAGAGCTCCTACAATGAGCAGTTCTTC
size: -; V: TRBV10-3; J: TRBJ2-1; D: -; CDR3: CATLVAGVYNEQFF; DNA: TGTGCCACCCTGGTTGCAGGAGTTTACAATGAGCAGTTCTTC
size: many; V: TRBV20-1; J: TRBJ2-1; D: TRBD2; CDR3: CSAVRRGGGTDEQFF; DNA: TGCAGTGCTGTCCGGCGGGGGGGAGGTACCGATGAGCAGTTCTTC
size: many; V: TRBV10-3; J: TRBJ1-3; D: -; CDR3: CAISATGSGNTIYF; DNA: TGTGCCATCAGCGCCACAGGGTCCGGAAACACCATATATTTT
size: -; V: TRBV7-2; J: TRBJ1-1; D: TRBD1; CDR3: CASTTRQGNTEAFF; DNA: TGTGCCAGCACCACTCGACAGGGGAACACTGAAGCTTTCTTT
size: many; V: TRBV5-1; J: TRBJ2-1; D: -; CDR3: CASSWTQGRDNEQFF; DNA: TGCGCCAGCAGCTGGACACAGGGCAGGGACAATGAGCAGTTCTTC
size: many; V: TRBV20-1; J: TRBJ2-1; D: -; CDR3: CSAEGDWGEQFF; DNA: TGCAGTGCCGAGGGGGACTGGGGTGAGCAGTTCTTC
size: few; V: TRBV4-2; J: TRBJ1-1; D: TRBD1; CDR3: CASSRYRGDTEAFF; DNA: TGTGCCAGCAGCAGATACAGGGGGGACACTGAAGCTTTCTTT
size: few; V: TRBV7-3; J: TRBJ2-5; D: -; CDR3: CASSSTVKETQYF; DNA: TGTGCCAGCAGCTCCACAGTGAAAGAGACCCAGTACTTC
size: many; V: TRBV21-1; J: TRBJ2-2; D: -; CDR3: CASSSRATRPSEELFF; DNA: TGTGCCAGCAGCTCACGGGCAACACGGCCCTCGGAAGAGCTGTTTTTT
size: few; V: TRBV6-2/TRBV6-3; J: TRBJ2-5; D: TRBD1; CDR3: CASSSGTDGQETQYF; DNA: TGTGCCAGCAGCTCCGGGACAGACGGCCAAGAGACCCAGTACTTC
size: many; V: TRBV27; J: TRBJ2-3; D: TRBD2; CDR3: CASSLPGGPTDTQYF; DNA: TGTGCCAGCAGTTTACCGGGGGGGCCCACAGATACGCAGTATTTT
size: few; V: TRBV27; J: TRBJ1-1; D: TRBD1; CDR3: CASSSYRDRGEAEAFF; DNA: TGTGCCAGCAGTTCCTACCGGGACAGGGGTGAGGCTGAAGCTTTCTTT
size: -; V: TRBV20-1; J: TRBJ1-1; D: -; CDR3: CSASNLDKVNTEAFF; DNA: TGCAGTGCTAGTAATTTGGACAAGGTGAACACTGAAGCTTTCTTT
size: -; V: TRBV7-8; J: TRBJ2-3; D: -; CDR3: CASSLSGARDTDTQYF; DNA: TGTGCCAGCAGCCTGTCAGGGGCTCGGGACACAGATACGCAGTATTTT
size: medium-sized; V: TRBV20-1; J: TRBJ2-3; D: TRBD2; CDR3: CSARGQAGGPFGTDTQYF; DNA: TGCAGTGCTAGGGGACAAGCGGGGGGGCCCTTCGGCACAGATACGCAGTATTTT
size: once; V: TRBV11-2; J: TRBJ1-3; D: TRBD1; CDR3: CASSLRGQDGNTIYF; DNA: TGTGCCAGCAGCTTGAGGGGGCAGGACGGAAACACCATATATTTT
size: -; V: TRBV5-1; J: TRBJ2-5; D: -; CDR3: CADREWPEQETQYF; DNA: TGCGCCGACCGGGAGTGGCCGGAACAAGAGACCCAGTACTTC
size: -; V: TRBV7-2; J: TRBJ1-1; D: -; CDR3: CASSARKGGNTEAFF; DNA: TGTGCCAGCAGCGCCCGTAAGGGGGGAAACACTGAAGCTTTCTTT
size: -; V: TRBV6-2/TRBV6-3; J: TRBJ2-6; D: TRBD2; CDR3: CASSSYGGDVGANVLTF; DNA: TGTGCCAGCAGTAGCTACGGGGGGGACGTGGGGGCCAACGTCCTGACTTTC
size: -; V: TRBV24-1; J: TRBJ2-5; D: -; CDR3: CATSSTYGGGDWETQYF; DNA: TGTGCCACCAGTTCGACCTATGGGGGGGGCGATTGGGAGACCCAGTACTTC
size: -; V: TRBV7-7; J: TRBJ1-1; D: -; CDR3: CASSSSDMATEAFF; DNA: TGTGCCAGCAGCTCCTCGGACATGGCCACTGAAGCTTTCTTT
size: many; V: TRBV20-1; J: TRBJ1-4; D: -; CDR3: CSANWIWEEKLFF; DNA: TGCAGTGCTAATTGGATCTGGGAAGAAAAACTGTTTTTT
size: -; V: TRBV20-1; J: TRBJ2-3; D: -; CDR3: CSAPHFGQGTDTQYF; DNA: TGCAGTGCTCCCCACTTCGGGCAGGGCACAGATACGCAGTATTTT
size: many; V: TRBV20-1; J: TRBJ1-1; D: -; CDR3: CSARDRESLNTEAFF; DNA: TGCAGTGCTAGAGATCGGGAGAGTTTGAACACTGAAGCTTTCTTT
size: few; V: TRBV5-1; J: TRBJ1-2; D: TRBD1; CDR3: CASAEGAYGYTF; DNA: TGCGCCAGCGCAGAGGGGGCCTATGGCTACACCTTC
size: many; V: TRBV12-3/TRBV12-4; J: TRBJ1-5; D: -; CDR3: CASSLMGSNQPQHF; DNA: TGTGCCAGCAGTTTAATGGGTAGCAATCAGCCCCAGCATTTT
size: -; V: TRBV12-5; J: TRBJ2-3; D: TRBD2; CDR3: CASGLELAGADTQYF; DNA: TGTGCTAGTGGTTTGGAACTAGCGGGAGCAGATACGCAGTATTTT
size: -; V: TRBV9; J: TRBJ2-1; D: -; CDR3: CASSVGREQFF; DNA: TGTGCCAGCAGCGTCGGAAGAGAGCAGTTCTTC
size: -; V: TRBV28; J: TRBJ2-3; D: TRBD1; CDR3: CASSQSTGGTDTQYF; DNA: TGTGCCAGCAGCCAGAGCACAGGGGGCACAGATACGCAGTATTTT
size: many; V: TRBV7-2; J: TRBJ1-2; D: TRBD1; CDR3: CASSQGTGTNYGYTF; DNA: TGTGCCAGCAGCCAGGGGACAGGGACCAACTATGGCTACACCTTC
size: few; V: TRBV7-2; J: TRBJ2-1; D: -; CDR3: CASSSQIFNEQFF; DNA: TGTGCCAGCAGCTCACAGATTTTCAATGAGCAGTTCTTC
size: many; V: TRBV12-3/TRBV12-4; J: TRBJ1-2; D: -; CDR3: CASSPKRGFYGYTF; DNA: TGTGCCAGCAGCCCTAAGAGGGGGTTCTATGGCTACACCTTC